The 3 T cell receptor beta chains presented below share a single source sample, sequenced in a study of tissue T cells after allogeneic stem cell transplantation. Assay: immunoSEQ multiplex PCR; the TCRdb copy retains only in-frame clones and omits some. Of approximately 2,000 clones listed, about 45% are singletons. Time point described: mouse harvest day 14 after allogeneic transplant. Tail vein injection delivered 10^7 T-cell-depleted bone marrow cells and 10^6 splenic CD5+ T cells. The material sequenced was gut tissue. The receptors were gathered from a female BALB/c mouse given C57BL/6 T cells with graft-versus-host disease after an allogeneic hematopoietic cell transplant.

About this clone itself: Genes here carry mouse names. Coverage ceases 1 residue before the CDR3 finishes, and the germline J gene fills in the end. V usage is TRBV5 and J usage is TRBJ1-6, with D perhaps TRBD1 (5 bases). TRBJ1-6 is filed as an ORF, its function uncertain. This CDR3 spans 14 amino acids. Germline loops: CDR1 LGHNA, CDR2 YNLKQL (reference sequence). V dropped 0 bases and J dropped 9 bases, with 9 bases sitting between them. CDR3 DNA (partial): TGTGCCAGCAGCCAAGATTGGGGGGGTTCGCCCCTCTAC. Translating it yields CASSQDWGGSPLY. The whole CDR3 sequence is CASSQDWGGSPLYF.

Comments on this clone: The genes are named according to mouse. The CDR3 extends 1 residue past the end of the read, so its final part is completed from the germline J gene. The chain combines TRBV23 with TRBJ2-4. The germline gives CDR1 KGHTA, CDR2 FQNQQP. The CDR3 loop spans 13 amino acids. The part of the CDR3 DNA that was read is TGCTCCAGCAGTCAATCTCCCGAAAACACCTTGTAC. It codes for CSSSQSPENTLY. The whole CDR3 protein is CSSSQSPENTLYF.

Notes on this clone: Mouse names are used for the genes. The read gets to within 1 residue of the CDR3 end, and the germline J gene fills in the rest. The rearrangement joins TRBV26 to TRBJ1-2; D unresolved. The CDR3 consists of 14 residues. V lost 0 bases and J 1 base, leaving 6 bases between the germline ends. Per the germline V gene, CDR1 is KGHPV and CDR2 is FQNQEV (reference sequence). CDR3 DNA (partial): TGTGCCAGCAGTCTGTCGCGCAGAAACTCCGACTACACC. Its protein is CASSLSRRNSDYT. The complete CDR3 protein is CASSLSRRNSDYTF. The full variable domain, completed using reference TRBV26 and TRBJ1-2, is NSKVIQTPRYLVKGQGQKAKMRCIPEKGHPVVFWYQQNKNNEFKFLINFQNQEVLQQIDMTEKRFSAECPSNSPCSLEIQSSEAGDSALYLCASSLSRRNSDYTFGSGTRLLVI.